This paragraph reports one TCR beta chain. What antigen it recognizes has not been identified. Per-base quality was not reported, and no clone a single base away is much larger than it. The data stem from a study of T cell repertoires in cytomegalovirus infection (dated by TCRdb to between 2019 and 2020). Study-wide context: The peptide stimulations were aimed at well-studied HLA-B-restricted epitopes as well as recently identified HLA-C-restricted CMV epitopes, whose presentation resists viral immunomodulation. Because public TCR beta signatures pointed to carriage of CMV infection together with the matching HLA type, the HLA type of each donor mattered for the analysis.

The treatment or condition label, as the study defines it: in vitro stimulation with specific CMV peptide epitopes to enrich CMV-specific T cells. Sequencer: Illumina HiSeq 1500. TCRdb passed the public sequencing reads through fastp at Q25 and MiXCR, retaining productive beta sequences. Rows matching on CDR3 protein sequence are summarized as one entry with the most common DNA and genes. In all, the sample holds some 20,000 distinct CDR3 sequences, and around 40% of those were seen once. The ten biggest clones cover approximately 96% of the sample. Study-wide conclusions, independent of this receptor: In both this cohort and an independent roughly 400-donor cohort, the cumulative frequency of public TCR beta family members distinguished carriers of CMV infection plus the relevant HLA type. The ex vivo response was dominated by HLA-C-restricted CMV-specific TCR beta clonotypes, and the single most frequent clonotype in two of eight donors was supplied by these HLA-C-restricted clonotypes.

The specimen was CD8+ T cells from cultured PBMCs, collected from culture after CMV antigen stimulation. The TCR comes from a human donor in good health (CMV status not recorded). Some clones in this sample may be carry-over from other donors' samples.

The DNA reads as follows: TGCGCCAGCAGCTTGACAGGGGACGAGACCCAGTACTTC. This codes for CASSLTGDETQYF. The chain was built from TRBV5-1 and TRBJ2-5, with 7 central nucleotides matching TRBD1. V ends up 1 base short and J 5 bases short, with an unmatched junction base count of 2. Via the germline V gene, CDR1 is SGHRS and CDR2 YFSETQ. Including the terminal cysteine and phenylalanine, the CDR3 comprises 13 residues. Just the 39-base CDR3 DNA is kept, in frame starting at base 1.